Below, 30 T cell receptor beta chains from the same sample are listed, as sequenced in a study of graft-versus-host responses after intestinal transplantation. Clones were sequenced by immunoSEQ multiplex PCR, and TCRdb holds only the in-frame ones, with some missing. The table includes tens of thousands of clones, 70% to 85% detected once. Their target antigens are unknown. This specimen consisted of unstimulated CD8+ T cells sorted from spleen or lymph node cells, obtained before intestinal transplant. The source of these receptors is a human donor who received an intestinal transplant.

V is TRBV7-9 and J is TRBJ2-5; the D is unclear. Germline V gene sequence: CDR1 SEHNR, CDR2 FQNEAQ (reference sequence). Between the trimmed V and J ends, which lost 5 bases and 1 base, there was a span of 8 bases. This CDR3 spans 13 amino acids. The CDR3 DNA reads as TGTGCCAGCAGCGCGACTCCCCAAGAGACCCAGTACTTC. Protein sequence: CASSATPQETQYF.

V usage is TRBV11-2 and J usage is TRBJ2-7; D remains unclear. The germline V and J ends were trimmed by 8 bases and 4 bases, with 9 bases remaining between them. This CDR3 is 11 amino acids long. The germline gives CDR1 SGHAT, CDR2 FQNNGV. CDR3 in amino acids: CASARAYEQYF. The CDR3 DNA is TGTGCCAGCGCGCGTGCTTACGAGCAGTACTTC.

This clone came up once. V usage is TRBV12-5 and J usage is TRBJ2-1; D gene unclear. V lost 0 bases, J lost 9 bases, and 12 bases lay in between. CDR1 is LGHNT and CDR2 is FRNRAP in the germline V gene. The length of the CDR3 is 14 residues. The CDR3 here is CASGLVTLSCEQFF. In DNA, the CDR3 is TGTGCTAGTGGTTTGGTAACTCTCTCTTGTGAGCAGTTCTTC. Using reference TRBV12-5 and TRBJ2-1 for the parts outside the CDR3, the full variable domain is DARVTQTPRHKVTEMGQEVTMRCQPILGHNTVFWYRQTMMQGLELLAYFRNRAPLDDSGMPKDRFSAEMPDATLATLKIQPSEPRDSAVYFCASGLVTLSCEQFFGPGTRLTVL.

The rearrangement joins TRBV15 to TRBJ2-6; 8 nucleotides match TRBD1. Germline V CDR1 and CDR2: LNHNV, YYDKDF (reference sequence). This CDR3 comprises 17 residues. V was clipped by 1 base and J by 2 bases; unmatched bases: 4. Here the CDR3 reads CATSRGAGGTGANVLTF. As DNA, the CDR3 is TGTGCCACCAGCAGAGGTGCAGGGGGCACTGGGGCCAACGTCCTGACTTTC.

This chain uses TRBV28 with TRBJ2-1; 7 bases agree with TRBD1. Trimming cost V 6 bases and J 0 bases; bases outside gene matches: 5. The CDR3 spans 15 residues. CDR1 and CDR2 (germline): MDHEN, SYDVKM. The CDR3 sequence is CASRARDSSYNEQFF. The CDR3 bases are TGTGCCAGCAGGGCCCGGGACAGCTCCTACAATGAGCAGTTCTTC.

The chain is built from TRBV5-1 and TRBJ2-1; D possibly corresponds to TRBD1 (6 bases). Germline-derived CDR1 and CDR2 are SGHRS and YFSETQ. With 1 base removed from V and 4 bases from J, the gap between germline ends came to 12 bases. The CDR3 sequence is 15 residues long. The CDR3 loop reads CASSLSGASYNEQFF. DNA of the CDR3: TGCGCCAGCAGCTTGTCAGGGGCTTCGTACAATGAGCAGTTCTTC. Full variable domain (missing parts from reference TRBV5-1 and TRBJ2-1): KAGVTQTPRYLIKTRGQQVTLSCSPISGHRSVSWYQQTPGQGLQFLFEYFSETQRNKGNFPGRFSGRQFSNSRSEMNVSTLELGDSALYLCASSLSGASYNEQFFGPGTRLTVL.

V and J are TRBV5-5 and TRBJ2-5; a weak D match, TRBD2 (5 bases). V lost 2 bases to trimming and J lost 2 bases, with 10 bases between them. This CDR3 contains 14 residues. Germline V gene lookup returns CDR1 SGHKS and CDR2 YYEKEE (reference sequence). The CDR3 DNA reads as TGTGCCAGCAGCTTTTCCGGCGGGCAAGAGACCCAGTACTTC. Translated, it gives CASSFSGGQETQYF.

The gene calls are TRBV4-2 and TRBJ1-2; TRBD1 matches 8 bases. Germline CDR1 and CDR2: LGHNA and YNFKEQ. V shed 0 bases and J 5 bases; nucleotides not matched to a gene: 17. This CDR3 region has 19 residues. The CDR3 DNA is TGTGCCAGCAGCCAAGACGCAAGCCGGGGACAGGCGACAACTTATGGCTACACCTTC. Protein sequence: CASSQDASRGQATTYGYTF.

The chain recombines TRBV7-9 with TRBJ2-7; the D is unclear. Germline lookup yields CDR1 SEHNR and CDR2 FQNEAQ (reference sequence). Trimming removed 5 bases at V and 7 bases at J, with 9 bases between. The CDR3 runs to 11 residues. The CDR3 protein is CASSVSREQYF. CDR3 nucleotides: TGTGCCAGCAGCGTCTCCAGGGAGCAGTACTTC.

J is TRBJ2-1 and V is TRBV29-1; TRBD2 matches 8 bases. Trimming cost V 5 bases and J 10 bases; bases outside gene matches: 13. This CDR3 has 14 residues. Germline V CDR1 and CDR2: SQVTM, ANQGSEA. CDR3 region: CSVKPGLVPLEQFF. In nucleotides, the CDR3 is TGCAGCGTTAAGCCGGGACTAGTCCCTTTGGAGCAGTTCTTC.

The gene calls are TRBV15 and TRBJ2-1, with 8 positions matching TRBD2. V shed 5 bases, J shed 5 bases, and the junction held 8 bases outside the gene matches. Per germline, CDR1 LNHNV and CDR2 YYDKDF (reference sequence). This CDR3 comprises 15 residues. The CDR3 loop reads CATSRYSGVNNEQFF. In DNA, the CDR3 is TGTGCCACCAGCCGGTATAGCGGGGTTAACAATGAGCAGTTCTTC.

V gene TRBV19 combines with J gene TRBJ1-6; maybe TRBD1 (5 bases). Trimming removed 8 bases from V and 9 bases from J, with 20 bases in between. The CDR3 sequence is 15 residues long. CDR1 LNHDA and CDR2 SQIVND come from the germline V gene (reference sequence). The CDR3 region is CASSFQDGGISPLHF. In DNA, the CDR3 is TGTGCCAGTTCTTTCCAGGACGGGGGGATTTCACCCCTCCACTTT.

This rearrangement joins TRBV14 to TRBJ2-7; 10 bases fit TRBD1. The CDR3 has 17 amino acids. The trim removed 0 bases at V and 5 bases at J, leaving 10 bases unmatched. Germline V lookup: CDR1 SGHDN, CDR2 FVKESK. The CDR3 protein is CASSQDKGETGGDEQYF. CDR3 in DNA: TGTGCCAGCAGCCAAGATAAAGGAGAGACAGGGGGCGACGAGCAGTACTTC. Looking up the rest from reference TRBV14 and TRBJ2-7 gives the full variable domain: EAGVTQFPSHSVIEKGQTVTLRCDPISGHDNLYWYRRVMGKEIKFLLHFVKESKQDESGMPNNRFLAERTGGTYSTLKVQPAELEDSGVYFCASSQDKGETGGDEQYFGPGTRLTVT.

CDR3 loop: CASSAVGLGGQETQYF. DNA of the CDR3: TGTGCCAGCAGTGCAGTGGGGTTAGGGGGCCAAGAGACCCAGTACTTC. This chain joins TRBV7-9 and TRBJ2-5, with D possibly TRBD1 on 6 matching bases. Germline values: CDR1 SEHNR, CDR2 FQNEAQ (reference sequence). The V gene lost 6 bases and the J gene lost 1 base, with 18 bases spanning the gap. The CDR3 runs to 16 residues.

The chain carries TRBV9 and TRBJ2-7, with D possibly TRBD1 on 5 matching bases. The germline V and J ends were trimmed by 0 bases and 2 bases, with 12 bases remaining between them. The germline CDR1 and CDR2 sequences are SGDLS and YYNGEE. This CDR3 contains 15 residues. In nucleotides, the CDR3 is TGTGCCAGCAGCGTAGTCCCAGGGCCCCCCTACGAGCAGTACTTC. Its protein is CASSVVPGPPYEQYF.

The V and J genes are TRBV7-6 and TRBJ2-2; D might be TRBD1 (5 bases). The germline CDR1 and CDR2 sequences are SGHVS and FNYEAQ. The CDR3 totals 16 residues. Deletions cut 3 bases from V and 8 bases from J, with 19 bases between. The CDR3 reads CASSLALRTGAGELFF. For the CDR3, the DNA is TGTGCCAGCAGCTTGGCGCTCAGAACAGGCGCAGGGGAGCTGTTTTTT.

This chain uses TRBV7-6 with TRBJ2-7; TRBD1 matches 10 bases. CDR1 SGHVS and CDR2 FNYEAQ come from the germline V gene. This CDR3 contains 15 residues. V lost 1 base, J lost 3 bases, and 3 bases stayed unmatched. CDR3 protein: CASSLVRTGGYEQYF. The CDR3 bases are TGTGCCAGCAGCTTAGTAAGGACAGGGGGCTACGAGCAGTACTTC. The complete variable domain, with remaining parts taken from reference TRBV7-6 and TRBJ2-7, reads GAGVSQSPRYKVTKRGQDVALRCDPISGHVSLYWYRQALGQGPEFLTYFNYEAQQDKSGLPNDRFSAERPEGSISTLTIQRTEQRDSAMYRCASSLVRTGGYEQYFGPGTRLTVT.

The chain has TRBV28 and TRBJ2-1; 10 bases match TRBD2. The CDR3 extends over 15 amino acids. Germline V gene sequence: CDR1 MDHEN, CDR2 SYDVKM. The V segment lost 3 bases and the J segment 9 bases; nucleotides outside the gene matches: 8. CDR3 amino acids: CASSFLAGVRGEQFF. The CDR3 DNA sequence: TGTGCCAGCAGTTTCCTAGCGGGGGTGCGGGGTGAGCAGTTCTTC.

The genes are TRBV9 and TRBJ1-2; D unresolved. This CDR3 comprises 12 residues. The germline V and J ends were trimmed by 1 base and 5 bases, with 6 bases remaining between them. Per germline, CDR1 SGDLS and CDR2 YYNGEE. The CDR3 here is CASSVFRYGYTF. CDR3 DNA: TGTGCCAGCAGCGTATTTCGGTATGGCTACACCTTC.

The V call is TRBV6-4, the J call TRBJ2-3; 12 nucleotides align to TRBD2. Germline CDR1 MRHNA, CDR2 SNTAGT. This CDR3 has 19 amino acids. With 4 bases clipped from V and 1 base from J, the junction kept 12 bases outside the gene matches. CDR3 region: CASSALSRLAGDCTDTQYF. Written as DNA, the CDR3 is TGTGCCAGCAGTGCCCTCTCTCGACTAGCGGGGGACTGCACAGATACGCAGTATTTT.

The CDR3 DNA sequence: TGCGCCAGCAGTGAACGAGGGTTGTCCTACGAGCAGTACTTC. Its protein product is CASSERGLSYEQYF. V is TRBV10-1 and J is TRBJ2-7, with D possibly matching TRBD2 (5 bases). The CDR3 sequence is 14 residues long. From germline, CDR1 is WNHNN and CDR2 SYGVQD (reference sequence). Trimming left V 3 bases short and J 1 base short, with 10 bases between.

This sequence joins TRBV4-1 and TRBJ2-7; D ambiguous. Germline V gives CDR1 MGHRA, CDR2 YSYEKL. The CDR3 extends over 15 amino acids. The V and J ends lost 0 bases and 3 bases respectively, with 12 bases between them. The CDR3 loop reads CASSQEVRISYEQYF. As DNA, the CDR3 is TGCGCCAGCAGCCAAGAGGTGCGAATAAGCTACGAGCAGTACTTC.

The chain recombines TRBV19 with TRBJ2-1; D unresolved. The germline V and J ends were trimmed by 9 bases and 0 bases, with 15 bases remaining between them. CDR1 and CDR2 from the germline V gene are LNHDA and SQIVND (reference sequence). The CDR3 spans 15 residues. The CDR3 is CASTSGVSSYNEQFF. The CDR3 DNA sequence: TGTGCCAGCACCTCGGGTGTTAGCTCCTACAATGAGCAGTTCTTC.

The chain is built from TRBV13 and TRBJ1-1; weak D call: TRBD1 (5 bases). V was trimmed by 4 bases and J by 4 bases, leaving 16 bases between them. From germline, CDR1 is PRHDT and CDR2 FYEKMQ (reference sequence). The CDR3 sequence is 15 residues long. This chain's CDR3 is CASSYVGSGGTEAFF. Written as DNA, the CDR3 is TGTGCCAGCAGCTATGTTGGGTCGGGGGGCACTGAAGCTTTCTTT. Variable domain in full (rest from reference TRBV13 and TRBJ1-1): AAGVIQSPRHLIKEKRETATLKCYPIPRHDTVYWYQQGPGQDPQFLISFYEKMQSDKGSIPDRFSAQQFSDYHSELNMSSLELGDSALYFCASSYVGSGGTEAFFGQGTRLTVV.

The gene calls are TRBV15 and TRBJ2-7; D is unresolved. The V gene lost 1 base and the J gene lost 0 bases, with 10 bases spanning the gap. This CDR3 is 15 amino acids long. Germline CDR1 reads LNHNV; CDR2 reads YYDKDF (reference sequence). CDR3 amino acids: CATSRGASHSYEQYF. Here the CDR3 DNA reads TGTGCCACCAGCAGAGGGGCCTCTCACTCCTACGAGCAGTACTTC.

The genes are TRBV28 and TRBJ1-5; D is ambiguous. CDR3 length equals 12 residues. V was cut by 1 base and J by 6 bases, with 4 bases left in between. CDR1 MDHEN and CDR2 SYDVKM come from the germline V gene. The CDR3 protein is CASSLYTQPQHF. The CDR3 DNA follows: TGTGCCAGCAGTTTATACACTCAGCCCCAGCATTTT. The complete variable domain, with remaining parts taken from reference TRBV28 and TRBJ1-5, reads DVKVTQSSRYLVKRTGEKVFLECVQDMDHENMFWYRQDPGLGLRLIYFSYDVKMKEKGDIPEGYSVSREKKERFSLILESASTNQTSMYLCASSLYTQPQHFGDGTRLSIL.

V usage is TRBV19 and J usage is TRBJ2-1; D gene unclear. V gave up 3 bases and J gave up 2 bases, with 14 bases separating them. The CDR3 extends over 16 amino acids. The V gene's germline CDR1 is LNHDA and CDR2 SQIVND (reference sequence). The CDR3, as DNA: TGTGCCAGTAGTATGACATACGGATCCACCTACAATGAGCAGTTCTTC. This gives the protein CASSMTYGSTYNEQFF.

This chain connects TRBV12-1 to TRBJ2-4; the table's D call, TRBD1, was not checked against the DNA. TRBV12-1 is a pseudogene. The CDR3 loop spans 13 amino acids. The CDR3: CASSFVRGNIQYF. The DNA for the CDR3 is TGTGCCAGCAGCTTTGTCAGGGGAAACATTCAGTACTTC.

The chain combines TRBV6-1 with TRBJ2-5; TRBD1 matches 7 bases. The CDR3 covers 14 residues. CDR1 is MNHNS, CDR2 SASEGT, per germline. Trimming took 3 bases from V and 5 from J; bases not matched to a gene: 6. The CDR3 nucleotides are TGTGCCAGCAGTGAGGTGACAGGGTCGGAGACCCAGTACTTC. This sequence encodes CASSEVTGSETQYF.

V and J are TRBV5-5 and TRBJ1-2; D is perhaps TRBD1 (6 bases). Trimming shortened V by 4 bases and J by 3 bases, and 22 bases separated the two germline ends. Germline CDR1 reads SGHKS; CDR2 reads YYEKEE (reference sequence). This CDR3 is 17 amino acids long. In DNA form, the CDR3 reads TGTGCCAGCAGCCCTACCCCGGCAGGGGCCCACTACTATGGCTACACCTTC. As protein: CASSPTPAGAHYYGYTF.